This section outlines one TCR beta chain sequence together with its context. The data originate from a study of T cell changes during pregnancy in multiple sclerosis. Clones were read by immunoSEQ multiplex PCR, and TCRdb kept only the in-frame ones, dropping some. Of about 24,000 clones listed, about nine tenths were seen once; the top ten hold 8%. Losses at the gene ends were 3 bases for V and 4 bases for J; bases not matched to a gene: 3. Germline CDR1 MRHNA, CDR2 SNTAGT. This CDR3 is 16 amino acids long. The sequences come from CD8+ T cells from peripheral blood mononuclear cells, collected in the first trimester of pregnancy. V gene TRBV6-4 combines with J gene TRBJ2-3; 14 bases map to TRBD2. This receptor was taken from a female donor in good health, enrolled as a control in a pregnancy study. The CDR3 region has the DNA TGTGCCAGCAGTGAGGGGACTAGCGGGGGCGCAGATACGCAGTATTTT. Its translation is CASSEGTSGGADTQYF.